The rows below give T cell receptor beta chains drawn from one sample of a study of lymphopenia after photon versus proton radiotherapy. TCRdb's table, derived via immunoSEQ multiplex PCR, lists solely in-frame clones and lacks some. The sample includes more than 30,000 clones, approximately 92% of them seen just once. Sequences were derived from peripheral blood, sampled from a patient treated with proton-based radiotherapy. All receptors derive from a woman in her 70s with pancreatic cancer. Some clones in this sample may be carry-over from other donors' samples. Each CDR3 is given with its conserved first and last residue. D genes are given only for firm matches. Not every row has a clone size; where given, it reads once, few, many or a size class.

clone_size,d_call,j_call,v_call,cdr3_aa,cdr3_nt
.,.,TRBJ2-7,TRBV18,CASSPRDNSYEQYF,TGTGCCAGCTCACCCCGGGACAACTCCTACGAGCAGTACTTC
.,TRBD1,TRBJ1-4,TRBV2,CASNPLGQGGEKLFF,TGTGCCAGCAATCCCTTGGGACAGGGGGGAGAAAAACTGTTTTTT
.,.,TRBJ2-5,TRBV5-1,CASSSLEQETQYF,TGCGCCAGCAGTTCCCTAGAACAAGAGACCCAGTACTTC
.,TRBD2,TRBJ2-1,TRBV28,CASRLGRAGVGEQFF,TGTGCCAGCCGACTTGGACGGGCGGGAGTAGGTGAGCAGTTCTTC
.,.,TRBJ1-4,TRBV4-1,CASSHLRSEKLFF,TGCGCCAGCAGCCACCTTCGGAGTGAAAAACTGTTTTTT
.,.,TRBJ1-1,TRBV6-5,CASTSPGGAAKAFF,TGTGCCAGCACGAGCCCGGGGGGGGCGGCAAAAGCTTTCTTT
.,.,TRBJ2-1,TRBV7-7,CASSLQVAGEQFF,TGTGCTAGCAGCTTACAGGTAGCCGGCGAGCAGTTCTTC
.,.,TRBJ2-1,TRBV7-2,CASSFRGTTNNEQFF,TGTGCCAGCAGCTTTAGAGGGACAACTAACAATGAGCAGTTCTTC
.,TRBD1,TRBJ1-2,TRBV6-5,CASSKGQAYYGYTF,TGTGCCAGTAGTAAGGGACAGGCCTACTATGGCTACACCTTC
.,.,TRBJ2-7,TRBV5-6,CASSTIISEQYF,TGTGCCAGCAGCACGATAATTTCCGAGCAGTACTTC
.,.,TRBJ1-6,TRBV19,CASSTGSSYNSPLHF,TGTGCCAGTAGTACAGGAAGCTCCTATAATTCACCCCTCCACTTT
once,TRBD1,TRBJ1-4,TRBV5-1,CASSLGVGRQGSEKLFF,TGCGCCAGCAGCTTGGGAGTGGGGCGACAGGGAAGTGAAAAACTGTTTTTT
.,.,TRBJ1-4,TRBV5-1,CASSLRTGGEKLFF,TGCGCCAGCAGCCTGAGAACCGGGGGGGAAAAACTGTTTTTT